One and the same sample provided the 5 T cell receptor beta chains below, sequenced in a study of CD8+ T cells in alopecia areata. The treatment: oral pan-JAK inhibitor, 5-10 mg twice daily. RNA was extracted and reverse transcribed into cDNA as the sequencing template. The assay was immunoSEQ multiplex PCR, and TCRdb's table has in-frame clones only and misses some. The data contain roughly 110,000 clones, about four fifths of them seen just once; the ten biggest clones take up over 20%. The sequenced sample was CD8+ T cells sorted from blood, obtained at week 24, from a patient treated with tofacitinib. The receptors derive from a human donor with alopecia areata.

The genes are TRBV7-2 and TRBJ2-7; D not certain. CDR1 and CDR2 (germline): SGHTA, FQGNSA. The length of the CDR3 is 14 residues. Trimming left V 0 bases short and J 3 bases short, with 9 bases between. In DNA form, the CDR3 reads TGTGCCAGCAGCTTAGCGTGGCAGAACTACGAGCAGTACTTC. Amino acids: CASSLAWQNYEQYF.

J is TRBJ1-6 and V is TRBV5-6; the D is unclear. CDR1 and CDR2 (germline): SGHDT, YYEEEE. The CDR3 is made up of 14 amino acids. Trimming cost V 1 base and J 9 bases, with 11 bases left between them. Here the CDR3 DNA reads TGTGCCAGCAGCTTGCCCCAAGGCAGTTCACCCCTCCACTTT. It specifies CASSLPQGSSPLHF.

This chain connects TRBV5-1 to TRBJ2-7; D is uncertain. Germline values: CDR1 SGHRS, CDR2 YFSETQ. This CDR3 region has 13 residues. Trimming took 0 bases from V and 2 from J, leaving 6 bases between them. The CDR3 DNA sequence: TGCGCCAGCAGCTTGGAGGCCGCCTACGAGCAGTACTTC. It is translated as CASSLEAAYEQYF. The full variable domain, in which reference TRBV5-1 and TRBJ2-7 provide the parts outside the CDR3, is KAGVTQTPRYLIKTRGQQVTLSCSPISGHRSVSWYQQTPGQGLQFLFEYFSETQRNKGNFPGRFSGRQFSNSRSEMNVSTLELGDSALYLCASSLEAAYEQYFGPGTRLTVT.

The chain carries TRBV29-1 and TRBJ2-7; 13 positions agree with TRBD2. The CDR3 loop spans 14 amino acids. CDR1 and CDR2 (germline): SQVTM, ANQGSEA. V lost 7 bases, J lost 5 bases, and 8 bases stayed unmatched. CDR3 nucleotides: TGCAGCGCTCGCGCGGGACTAGCGGGGAACGAGCAGTACTTC. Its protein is CSARAGLAGNEQYF.

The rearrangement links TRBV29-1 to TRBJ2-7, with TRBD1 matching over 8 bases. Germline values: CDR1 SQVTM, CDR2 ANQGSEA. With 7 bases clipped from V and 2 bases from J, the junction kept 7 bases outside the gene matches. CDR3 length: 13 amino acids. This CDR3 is CSAATGDTYEQYF. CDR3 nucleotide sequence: TGCAGCGCTGCGACAGGGGATACCTACGAGCAGTACTTC.